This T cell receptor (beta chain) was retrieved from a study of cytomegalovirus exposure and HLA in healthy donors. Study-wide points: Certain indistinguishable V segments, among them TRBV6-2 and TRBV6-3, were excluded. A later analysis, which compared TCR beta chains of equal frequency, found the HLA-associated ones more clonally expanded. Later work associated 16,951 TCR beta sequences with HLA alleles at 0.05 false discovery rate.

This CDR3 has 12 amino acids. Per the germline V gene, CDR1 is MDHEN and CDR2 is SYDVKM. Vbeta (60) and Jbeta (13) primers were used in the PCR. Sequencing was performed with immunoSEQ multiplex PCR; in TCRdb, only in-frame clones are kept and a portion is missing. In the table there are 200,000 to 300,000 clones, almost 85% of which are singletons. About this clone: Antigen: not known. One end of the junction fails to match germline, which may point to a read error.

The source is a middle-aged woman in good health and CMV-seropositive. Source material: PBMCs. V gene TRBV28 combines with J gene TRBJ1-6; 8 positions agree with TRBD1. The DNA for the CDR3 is TGTGCCAGCAGTTCACCGTCGGACAGGGTCAAATTT. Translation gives CASSSPSDRVKF.